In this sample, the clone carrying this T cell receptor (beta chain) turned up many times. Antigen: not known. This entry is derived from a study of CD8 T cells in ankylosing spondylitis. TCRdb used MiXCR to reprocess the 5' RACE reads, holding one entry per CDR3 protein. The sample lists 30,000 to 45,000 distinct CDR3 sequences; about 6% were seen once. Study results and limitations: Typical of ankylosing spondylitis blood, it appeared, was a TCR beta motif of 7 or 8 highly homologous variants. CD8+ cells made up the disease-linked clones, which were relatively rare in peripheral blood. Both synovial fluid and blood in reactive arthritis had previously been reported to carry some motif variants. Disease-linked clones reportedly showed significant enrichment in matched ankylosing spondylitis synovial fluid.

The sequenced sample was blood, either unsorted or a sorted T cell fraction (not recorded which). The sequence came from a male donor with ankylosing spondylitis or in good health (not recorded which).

The CDR3 is CASGGSSYNEQFF. Here the CDR3 DNA reads TGTGCCAGCGGCGGAAGCTCCTACAATGAGCAGTTCTTC. The V call is TRBV6-1, the J call TRBJ2-1, with D unclear. Germline V gene lookup returns CDR1 MNHNS and CDR2 SASEGT. This CDR3 spans 13 amino acids. Trimming removed 8 bases at V and 0 bases at J, with 8 bases between.